The TCR beta chain under discussion was sequenced for a study of T-cell reconstitution after alpha-beta-depleted transplantation in children listed by TCRdb under 2016. For the wider study: Using TCR repertoire profiling, the study quantitatively followed how T-cell immune reconstitution unfolded in children after TCRalphabeta/CD19-depleted allogeneic hematopoietic cell transplantation. The research as a whole found: Over subsequent months, a decline in hyperexpanded clone frequencies was noted, and after one year, T-cell counts and TCRbeta diversity were mostly ascribed to newly produced T cells. In some patients, high TCRbeta diversity at day 60 was attributed to recipient T cells and intrathymic progenitors that had survived conditioning. The apparently early recovery of alphabetaT-cell counts about two months after transplant reportedly depended on only several hundred rapidly expanded clones that came from non-depleted graft cells.

V drops 0 bases and J drops 4 bases, leaving 14 bases in between. The germline V gene specifies SGHRS as CDR1 and YFSETQ as CDR2. CDR3 length: 16 amino acids, cysteine to phenylalanine. CDR3 DNA only is kept here, 48 bases in frame from base 1. The method was PCR. Sequenced on an Illumina HiSeq 2500. TCR library preparation used molecular barcoding, with unique molecular identifiers applied to normalize quantification of the TCRbeta repertoire. TCRdb reanalyzed the raw reads on its own, using fastp at Q25 for trimming and MiXCR for clone calling, and kept in-frame beta chains. Identical CDR3 protein sequences are pooled into one entry, listed with their most common genes and DNA. This sample gives some 600,000 distinct CDR3 sequences in total; 10% to 15% of them show up just once. Together, the top ten hold 2% to 2.5% of the sample. In this sample, this clonotype turned up many times. Its antigen remains undetermined. No base quality information exists; no much larger clone differs at one position.

The treatment or condition label here, explained by the study, means: allogeneic hematopoietic cell transplantation with graft depleted of TCRalphabeta T cells and CD19 B cells. The transplant recipients were children given TCRalphabeta/CD19-depleted allogeneic hematopoietic cell grafts. The chain links TRBV5-1 with TRBJ2-1, with the D gene not clear enough to name. This TCR was sampled from a male patient between 10 and 17 years old who had a stem cell transplant for acute myeloid leukemia, so the T cells may come from the graft donor. The sample consisted of PBMCs, mostly from graft donor cells, taken 360 days after TCRalphabeta/CD19-depleted stem cell transplant. The DNA reads as follows: TGCGCCAGCAGCTTGGCTGGAAGGGCCAAGTACAATGAGCAGTTCTTC. This yields the protein CASSLAGRAKYNEQFF.